Listed below are T cell receptor beta chains from one sample, sequenced in a study of T cell changes during pregnancy in multiple sclerosis. Data came from immunoSEQ multiplex PCR; TCRdb stores just in-frame clones and leaves some out. The sample holds 90,000 to 120,000 clones, 80% to 95% seen once. The sequencing here drew on peripheral blood, taken in the third trimester of pregnancy. All receptors come from a female donor in good health, enrolled as a control in a pregnancy study. CDR3s include the opening cysteine and the closing phenylalanine or tryptophan. The order of the fields is V gene, clone size, D gene, J gene, CDR3 DNA, CDR3 protein. The D gene is left open where the match is weak. Only part of the rows carry a size: once, few, many, or a class if the clone is expanded.

TRBV9,-,-,TRBJ2-3,TGTGCCAGCAGCGTAGATGGAGCAGATACGCAGTATTTT,CASSVDGADTQYF
TRBV7-8,-,-,TRBJ2-7,TGTGCCAGCAGCTTATCTGAAGGGGGGGCCTACGAGCAGTACTTC,CASSLSEGGAYEQYF
TRBV30,-,-,TRBJ1-6,TGTGCCTGGAGGATAACAGGGTCACTGAATTCACCCCTCCACTTT,CAWRITGSLNSPLHF
TRBV11-1,-,-,TRBJ2-1,TGTGCCAGCAGCTTAGTCTCGCGGGCCCTGGGCAATGAGCAGTTCTTC,CASSLVSRALGNEQFF
TRBV19,-,TRBD1,TRBJ1-6,TGTGCCAGTAGTATGGGACAGGGACCTTCACCCCTCCACTTT,CASSMGQGPSPLHF
TRBV6-5,-,-,TRBJ1-1,TGTGCCAGCAGTTATTTGGCGGCTGGATCGAACACTGAAGCTTTCTTT,CASSYLAAGSNTEAFF
TRBV11-2,-,TRBD1,TRBJ2-3,TGTGCCAGCAGCTCAGTCCAGGGGGCCCTAGATACGCAGTATTTT,CASSSVQGALDTQYF
TRBV2,-,TRBD1,TRBJ2-7,TGTGCCAGCAGTGCAGGGGGCGCCCCTTCCTACGAGCAGTACTTC,CASSAGGAPSYEQYF
TRBV2,-,TRBD1,TRBJ2-7,TGTGCCAGCAGTGGGGACAGGGTCACCTACGAGCAGTACTTC,CASSGDRVTYEQYF
TRBV28,-,-,TRBJ2-1,TGTGCCAGCAGTTTGAGGGATGAGCAGTTCTTC,CASSLRDEQFF
TRBV4-2,-,-,TRBJ1-4,TGTGCCAGCAGCCAAGAACTTAATGAAAAACTGTTTTTT,CASSQELNEKLFF
TRBV6-5,-,-,TRBJ2-7,TGTGCCAGCAGTTACTCTAACACCTACGAGCAGTACTTC,CASSYSNTYEQYF
TRBV7-2,-,-,TRBJ1-2,TGTGCCAGCAGCTTAGAGTACAGCTACAACTATGGCTACACCTTC,CASSLEYSYNYGYTF
TRBV10-3,-,TRBD1,TRBJ1-5,TGTGCCGTGGGACAGGGTGAGAATCAGCCCCAGCATTTT,CAVGQGENQPQHF
TRBV11-3,-,TRBD1,TRBJ2-7,TGTGCCAGCAGCTTCGACAGGGGCCACGAGCAGTACTTC,CASSFDRGHEQYF
TRBV6-5,-,-,TRBJ2-7,TGTGCCAGCAGTTACTCGGGGGGGGGCAGCTCCTACGAGCAGTACTTC,CASSYSGGGSSYEQYF
TRBV29-1,-,-,TRBJ1-2,TGCAGCGTTGTTTCCTCAACACGCCGCGGCTACACCTTC,CSVVSSTRRGYTF
TRBV27,-,-,TRBJ1-1,TGTGCCAGCAGTTTATCGGTTCCAGGGAGGGGAACTGAAGCTTTCTTT,CASSLSVPGRGTEAFF
TRBV4-2,-,-,TRBJ1-1,TGTGCCAGCAGCCAAGATGGGCACCACGGAGGGTCGGACACTGAAGCTTTCTTT,CASSQDGHHGGSDTEAFF
TRBV6-5,-,TRBD1,TRBJ1-1,TGTGCCAGCACTAAGGGACAGTGGAACACTGAAGCTTTCTTT,CASTKGQWNTEAFF
TRBV7-2,-,TRBD1,TRBJ1-6,TGTGCCAGCAGCCGACAGGGGGCGGATTCACCCCTCCACTTT,CASSRQGADSPLHF
TRBV2,-,-,TRBJ1-2,TGTGCCATCAGAGAAGTGACAGCTGGCTACACCTTC,CAIREVTAGYTF
TRBV6-1,few,TRBD1,TRBJ2-1,TGTGCCAGCGATCAGACAGGGGGTGCGTACAATGAGCAGTTCTTC,CASDQTGGAYNEQFF
TRBV11-3,-,-,TRBJ2-2,TGTGCCAGCAGCTTATTTGGAGACGGGGAGCTGTTTTTT,CASSLFGDGELFF
TRBV2,-,-,TRBJ2-1,TGTGCCAGCAGTGTATACAATGAGCAGTTCTTC,CASSVYNEQFF
TRBV25-1,-,-,TRBJ1-1,TGTGCCAGCAATGGGGGGGCGGGCAAAGTTTTCTTT,CASNGGAGKVFF
TRBV11-1,-,TRBD2,TRBJ2-5,TGTGCCAGCAGCCATCTGGCGGGGGGAAAGAAAGAGACCCAGTACTTC,CASSHLAGGKKETQYF
TRBV6-5,-,-,TRBJ2-7,TGTGCCAGCAGTTATGGCAGGAATTACGAGCAGTACTTC,CASSYGRNYEQYF
TRBV10-3,-,-,TRBJ1-5,TGTGCCATCAGTGATGGGGGGGGCAATCAGCCCCAGCATTTT,CAISDGGGNQPQHF
TRBV29-1,few,-,TRBJ2-7,TGCAGCGTTGCCAGGGGAGGGTACGAGCAGTACTTC,CSVARGGYEQYF
TRBV4-2,-,TRBD2,TRBJ2-7,TGTGCCAGCACCGAGCGGGGGCCCTACGAGCAGTACTTC,CASTERGPYEQYF
TRBV10-3,-,TRBD1,TRBJ1-5,TGTGCCATCAGTGAGTCTCGGACAGGTGAAAGCAATCAGCCCCAGCATTTT,CAISESRTGESNQPQHF
TRBV5-1,-,TRBD2,TRBJ2-2,TGCGCCAGCAGCTTGGCTCCTAGCGGGGGGGCCGACACCGGGGAGCTGTTTTTT,CASSLAPSGGADTGELFF
TRBV7-2,-,TRBD1,TRBJ2-3,TGTGCCAGCAGCTTAGCGGGGTACAGGGGAGTTAAAGATACGCAGTATTTT,CASSLAGYRGVKDTQYF
TRBV2,-,-,TRBJ2-7,TGTGCCAGCACTCCGAAGAGTTCAGGTACCTACGAGCAGTACTTC,CASTPKSSGTYEQYF
TRBV7-3,-,TRBD1,TRBJ2-7,TGTGCCAGCAGCCCACAGGGGAGCTCCTACGAGCAGTACTTC,CASSPQGSSYEQYF
TRBV27,-,TRBD2,TRBJ2-7,TGTGCCAGCAAAACCGGGACTAGCAGCGACGAGCAGTACTTC,CASKTGTSSDEQYF
TRBV15,-,TRBD1,TRBJ1-5,TGTGCCACCAGCAGAGTCCAGGGGGCTAGCAATCAGCCCCAGCATTTT,CATSRVQGASNQPQHF
TRBV7-3,-,TRBD1,TRBJ2-1,TGTGCCAGCAGCCAACAGGGGACGGGGGAGCAGTTCTTC,CASSQQGTGEQFF
TRBV30,-,TRBD1,TRBJ2-1,TGTGCCTGGAGTGAAGACAGGGGGGCGGAGAATGAGCAGTTCTTC,CAWSEDRGAENEQFF
TRBV4-2,-,-,TRBJ1-2,TGTGCCAGCAGCCAAGCCTGGGGGCGGCACGACTATGGCTACACCTTC,CASSQAWGRHDYGYTF
TRBV9,-,-,TRBJ2-2,TGTGCCAGCACCCCCAGGGCTACCGGGGAGCTGTTTTTT,CASTPRATGELFF
TRBV11-3,-,TRBD1,TRBJ1-5,TGTGCCAGCAGCTTAGTAGGACAGGGGATGGGGGGGCCCCAGCATTTT,CASSLVGQGMGGPQHF